What follows is one T cell receptor beta chain and its context. Its cognate antigen is unknown. Profiling relied on immunoSEQ multiplex PCR, and the TCRdb table lists in-frame clones only, not all of them. The sample holds some 100,000 clones, about four fifths seen once. Time point noted: baseline pretreatment blood. Treatment indicated: 15 Gy SBRT to primary tumor, nephrectomy 4 weeks later. The record originates from a study of radiation and T cells in renal cell carcinoma. The overall study: Nephrectomy followed 15 Gy stereotactic body radiation by 4 weeks.

Germline V gene data show CDR1 as SQVTM and CDR2 as ANQGSEA. The CDR3 runs to 13 residues. Trimming took 5 bases from V and 6 from J; bases not matched to a gene: 6. Study results and limitations: Without pretreatment biopsies, baseline tumor clonotype presence was undetermined. Top tumor clonotypes rose in blood 2 weeks post-radiation, then contracted.

The rearrangement joins TRBV29-1 to TRBJ2-1, with TRBD2 identical over 8 bases. The TCR was taken from a man aged 55 to 70 with renal cell carcinoma. The sample in question was blood, obtained from a patient whose treatment included radiotherapy and nephrectomy. CDR3 DNA sequence: TGCAGCGTTCTTCGGGAGGGCCCCAATGAGCAGTTCTTC. This translates into CSVLREGPNEQFF.